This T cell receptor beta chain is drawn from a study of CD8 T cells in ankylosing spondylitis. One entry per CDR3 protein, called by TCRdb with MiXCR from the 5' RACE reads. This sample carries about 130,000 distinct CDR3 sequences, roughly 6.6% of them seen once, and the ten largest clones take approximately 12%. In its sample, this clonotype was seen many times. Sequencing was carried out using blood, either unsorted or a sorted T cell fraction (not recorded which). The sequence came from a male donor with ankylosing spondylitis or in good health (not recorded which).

This CDR3 reads CASSSWGVYNSPLHF. The CDR3 DNA sequence: TGTGCCAGCAGTTCCTGGGGAGTTTATAATTCACCCCTCCACTTT. V gene TRBV12-3 or TRBV12-4 combines with J gene TRBJ1-6; no reliable D call. CDR3 size: 15 residues. Trimming removed 4 bases at V and 4 bases at J, with 11 bases between.